These 5 T cell receptor beta chains were sequenced from one sample in a study of response to subunit inactivated influenza vaccine (dated by TCRdb to the late 2010s). Library prep was done by RT-PCR. The sequencing machine was an Illumina HiSeq 2500. TCRdb ran its own pipeline on the public reads, namely fastp trimming at Q25 and MiXCR clone calling, and kept in-frame beta chains. Rows matching on CDR3 protein sequence are summarized as one entry with the most common DNA and genes. In this sample the table shows around 520,000 distinct CDR3 sequences, roughly 25% of which occur a single time. Of the sample, approximately 1.9% falls within the top ten clones. The input for sequencing was CD4+ T cells sorted from PBMCs, taken roughly 5 days after vaccination. These receptors all come from a man aged 45 to 65 who received an inactivated influenza vaccine. Donor details come from another sample of the same person, matched by shared clones.

In DNA form, the CDR3 reads TGTGCCAGCAGTTACTCGACTGGCAGGGCTAACTATGGCTACACCTTC. This gives the protein CASSYSTGRANYGYTF. This sequence joins TRBV6-5 and TRBJ1-2, with D possibly being TRBD1 (5 bases). The CDR3 has 16 residues. Trimming cost V 0 bases and J 0 bases, with 11 bases left between them. Germline V CDR1 and CDR2: MNHEY, SVGAGI.

The chain joins TRBV15 to TRBJ2-2; TRBD1 might be the D (5 bases). CDR3 length: 14 residues. CDR1 is LNHNV and CDR2 is YYDKDF in the germline V gene (reference sequence). Trimming stripped 4 bases from V and 4 bases from J, with 10 bases between. DNA for the CDR3: TGTGCCACCAGCAAAGGCAGGGTCACCGGGGAGCTGTTTTTT. It translates to CATSKGRVTGELFF.

The chain has TRBV4-2 and TRBJ2-1; 9 bases map to TRBD2. Trimming at V came to 3 bases and at J to 8 bases, leaving 14 bases not matched to a gene. The CDR3 is 17 amino acids. Germline V CDR1 and CDR2: LGHNA, YNFKEQ. CDR3 residues: CASSHYLGTSTGDEQFF. CDR3 sequence (DNA): TGTGCCAGCAGCCATTATCTTGGGACTAGCACGGGGGATGAGCAGTTCTTC.

The table lists this clonotype with a few counts. The V call is TRBV30, the J call TRBJ1-5, with D tentatively TRBD1 (6 bases). The CDR3 consists of 13 residues. Germline assignment: CDR1 GTSNPN and CDR2 SVGIG (reference sequence). The germline V and J ends were trimmed by 5 bases and 2 bases, with 10 bases remaining between them. The CDR3 sequence: CAWDGGGNQPQHF. The DNA for the CDR3 is TGTGCCTGGGACGGGGGCGGCAATCAGCCCCAGCATTTT.

The V gene is TRBV5-1, the J gene TRBJ2-1; 9 positions agree with TRBD1. The CDR3 totals 18 residues. The germline CDR1 and CDR2 sequences are SGHRS and YFSETQ. The J segment lost 4 bases and the V segment lost 3 bases, leaving 14 bases of the junction unmatched. The CDR3 spells CASSSGQGPPRNYNEQFF. The CDR3 nucleotides read TGCGCCAGCAGCTCAGGACAGGGGCCCCCTCGAAATTACAATGAGCAGTTCTTC. The variable domain in full, with the rest retrieved from reference TRBV5-1 and TRBJ2-1, is KAGVTQTPRYLIKTRGQQVTLSCSPISGHRSVSWYQQTPGQGLQFLFEYFSETQRNKGNFPGRFSGRQFSNSRSEMNVSTLELGDSALYLCASSSGQGPPRNYNEQFFGPGTRLTVL.